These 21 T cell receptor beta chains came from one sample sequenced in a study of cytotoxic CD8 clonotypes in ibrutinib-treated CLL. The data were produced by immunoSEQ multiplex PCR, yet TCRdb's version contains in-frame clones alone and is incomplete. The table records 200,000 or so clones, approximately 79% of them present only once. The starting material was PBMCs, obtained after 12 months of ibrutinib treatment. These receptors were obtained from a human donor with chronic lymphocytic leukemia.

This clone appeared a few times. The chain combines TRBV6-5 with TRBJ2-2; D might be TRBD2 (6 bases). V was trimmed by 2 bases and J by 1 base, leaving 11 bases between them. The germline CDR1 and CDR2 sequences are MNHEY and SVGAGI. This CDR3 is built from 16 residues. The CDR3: CASSYLATVNTGELFF. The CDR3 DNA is TGTGCCAGCAGTTACCTAGCGACAGTGAACACCGGGGAGCTGTTTTTT.

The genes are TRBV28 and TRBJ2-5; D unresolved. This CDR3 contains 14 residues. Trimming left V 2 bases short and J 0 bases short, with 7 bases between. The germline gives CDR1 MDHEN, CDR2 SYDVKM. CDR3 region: CASSLTDNQETQYF. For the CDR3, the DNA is TGTGCCAGCAGTTTAACCGACAACCAAGAGACCCAGTACTTC.

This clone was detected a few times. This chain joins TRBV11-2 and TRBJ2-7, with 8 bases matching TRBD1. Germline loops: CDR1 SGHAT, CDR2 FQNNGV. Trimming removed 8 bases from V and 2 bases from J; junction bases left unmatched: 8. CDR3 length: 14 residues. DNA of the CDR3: TGTGCCAGCGCCCCGACAGGGGTCACCTACGAGCAGTACTTC. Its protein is CASAPTGVTYEQYF.

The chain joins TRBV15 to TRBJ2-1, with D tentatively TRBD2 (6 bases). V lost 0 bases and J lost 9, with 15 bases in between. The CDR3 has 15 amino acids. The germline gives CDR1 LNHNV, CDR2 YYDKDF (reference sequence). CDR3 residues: CATSRDHSGSGEQFF. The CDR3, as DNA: TGTGCCACCAGCAGAGACCATAGCGGCAGCGGTGAGCAGTTCTTC.

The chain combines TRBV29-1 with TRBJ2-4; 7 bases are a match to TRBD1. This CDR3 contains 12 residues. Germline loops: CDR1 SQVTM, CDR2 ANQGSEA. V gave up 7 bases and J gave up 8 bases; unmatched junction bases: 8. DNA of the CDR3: TGCAGCGCCCTGACAGGGAGTGACATTCAGTACTTC. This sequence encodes CSALTGSDIQYF.

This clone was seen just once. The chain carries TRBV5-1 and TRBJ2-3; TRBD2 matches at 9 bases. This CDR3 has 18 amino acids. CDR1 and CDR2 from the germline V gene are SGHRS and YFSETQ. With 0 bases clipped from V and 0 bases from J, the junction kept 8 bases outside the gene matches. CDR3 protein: CASSLAAGGLRSTDTQYF. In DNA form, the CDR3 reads TGCGCCAGCAGCTTGGCAGCGGGGGGCTTACGCAGCACAGATACGCAGTATTTT.

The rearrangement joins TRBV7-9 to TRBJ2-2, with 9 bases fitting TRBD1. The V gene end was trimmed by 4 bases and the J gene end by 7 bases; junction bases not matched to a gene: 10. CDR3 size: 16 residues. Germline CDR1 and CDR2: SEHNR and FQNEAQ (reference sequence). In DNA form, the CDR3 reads TGTGCCAGCAGCTCGTCCGGGACAGGGTTTGTCGGGGAGCTGTTTTTT. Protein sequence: CASSSSGTGFVGELFF. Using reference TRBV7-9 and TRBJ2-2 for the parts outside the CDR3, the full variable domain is DTGVSQNPRHKITKRGQNVTFRCDPISEHNRLYWYRQTLGQGPEFLTYFQNEAQLEKSRLLSDRFSAERPKGSFSTLEIQRTEQGDSAMYLCASSSSGTGFVGELFFGEGSRLTVL.

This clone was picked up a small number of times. DNA of the CDR3: TGCGCCAGTAATCGGCTAGACTACAATGAGCAGTTCTTC. This codes for CASNRLDYNEQFF. The V gene is TRBV5-1, the J gene TRBJ2-1; D is unresolved. Between the trimmed V and J ends, which lost 8 bases and 3 bases, there was a span of 12 bases. This CDR3 spans 13 amino acids. Germline V gene sequence: CDR1 SGHRS, CDR2 YFSETQ.

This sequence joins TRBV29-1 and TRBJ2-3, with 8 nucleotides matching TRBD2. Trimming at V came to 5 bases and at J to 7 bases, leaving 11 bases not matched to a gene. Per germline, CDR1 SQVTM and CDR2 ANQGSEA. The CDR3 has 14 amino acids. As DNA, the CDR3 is TGCAGCGTTATAGGGACTAGACTGCCTTATACGCAGTATTTT. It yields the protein CSVIGTRLPYTQYF.

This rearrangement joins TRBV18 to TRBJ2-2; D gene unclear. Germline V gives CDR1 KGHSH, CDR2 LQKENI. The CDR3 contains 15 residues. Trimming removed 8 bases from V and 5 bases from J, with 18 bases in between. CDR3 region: CASTLWEGFTGELFF. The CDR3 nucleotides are TGTGCCAGCACCCTCTGGGAAGGCTTTACCGGGGAGCTGTTTTTT.

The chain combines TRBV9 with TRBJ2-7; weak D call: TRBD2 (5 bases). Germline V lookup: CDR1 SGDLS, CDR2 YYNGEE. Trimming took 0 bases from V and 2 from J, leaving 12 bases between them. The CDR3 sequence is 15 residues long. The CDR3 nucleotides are TGTGCCAGCAGCGTAGGTTTGAGCGGAGCCTACGAGCAGTACTTC. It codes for CASSVGLSGAYEQYF.

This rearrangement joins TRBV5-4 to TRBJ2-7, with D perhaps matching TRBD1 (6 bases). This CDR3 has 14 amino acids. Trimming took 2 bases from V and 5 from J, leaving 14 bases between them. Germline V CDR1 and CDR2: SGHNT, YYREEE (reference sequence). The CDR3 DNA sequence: TGTGCCAGCAGCTTCTGGCAGGGGAGCCACGAGCAGTACTTC. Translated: CASSFWQGSHEQYF.

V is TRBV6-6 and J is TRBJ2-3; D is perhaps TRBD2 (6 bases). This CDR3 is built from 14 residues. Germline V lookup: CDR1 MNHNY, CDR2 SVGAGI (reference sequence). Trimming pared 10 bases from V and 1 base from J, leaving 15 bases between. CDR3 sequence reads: CATATSSGTDTQYF. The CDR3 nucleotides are TGTGCCACCGCTACTAGCTCTGGCACAGATACGCAGTATTTT.

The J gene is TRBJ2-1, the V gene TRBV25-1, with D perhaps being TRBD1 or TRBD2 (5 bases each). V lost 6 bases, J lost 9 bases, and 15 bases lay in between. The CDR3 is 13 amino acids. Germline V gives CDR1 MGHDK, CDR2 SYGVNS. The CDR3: CASRDRLGPEQFF. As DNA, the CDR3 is TGTGCCAGCAGGGACCGGCTGGGACCTGAGCAGTTCTTC.

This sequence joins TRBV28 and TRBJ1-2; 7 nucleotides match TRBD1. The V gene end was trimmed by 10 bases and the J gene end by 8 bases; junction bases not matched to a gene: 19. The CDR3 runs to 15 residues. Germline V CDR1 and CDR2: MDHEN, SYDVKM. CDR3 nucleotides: TGTGCCACCCTACCGGGACAGAAATTCGTCGGGGGCTACACCTTC. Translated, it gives CATLPGQKFVGGYTF.

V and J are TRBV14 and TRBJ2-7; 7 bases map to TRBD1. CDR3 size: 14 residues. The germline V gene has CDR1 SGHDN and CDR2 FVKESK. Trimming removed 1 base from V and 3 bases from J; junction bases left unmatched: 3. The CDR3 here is CASSQGGQYYEQYF. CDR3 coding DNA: TGTGCCAGCAGCCAAGGGGGACAGTACTACGAGCAGTACTTC.

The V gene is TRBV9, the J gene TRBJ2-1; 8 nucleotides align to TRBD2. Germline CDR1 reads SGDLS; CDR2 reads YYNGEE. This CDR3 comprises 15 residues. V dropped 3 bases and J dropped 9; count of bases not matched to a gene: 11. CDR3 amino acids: CASSASGGTFAEQFF. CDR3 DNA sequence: TGTGCCAGCAGCGCCAGCGGGGGCACCTTCGCTGAGCAGTTCTTC.

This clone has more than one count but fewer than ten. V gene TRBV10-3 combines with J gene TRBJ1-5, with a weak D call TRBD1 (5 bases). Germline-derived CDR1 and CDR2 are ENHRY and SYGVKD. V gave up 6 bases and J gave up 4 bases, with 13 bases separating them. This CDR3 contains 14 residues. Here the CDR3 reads CAISRDGMNQPQHF. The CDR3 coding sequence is TGTGCCATCAGCCGGGACGGAATGAATCAGCCCCAGCATTTT.

The CDR3 reads CASSLSSGTYNEQFF. CDR3 nucleotides: TGTGCCAGCAGCTTGTCTAGCGGTACCTACAATGAGCAGTTCTTC. The V and J genes are TRBV5-4 and TRBJ2-1, with TRBD2 matching 7 bases. Per germline, CDR1 SGHNT and CDR2 YYREEE (reference sequence). CDR3 length: 15 residues. Unmatched junction bases numbered 3, after V lost 1 base and J lost 2 bases.

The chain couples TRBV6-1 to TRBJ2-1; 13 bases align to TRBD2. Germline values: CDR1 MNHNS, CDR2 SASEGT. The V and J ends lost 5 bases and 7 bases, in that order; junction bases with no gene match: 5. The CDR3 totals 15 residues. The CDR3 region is CASSRTSGRLNEQFF. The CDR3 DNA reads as TGTGCCAGCAGTAGGACTAGCGGGAGACTGAATGAGCAGTTCTTC.

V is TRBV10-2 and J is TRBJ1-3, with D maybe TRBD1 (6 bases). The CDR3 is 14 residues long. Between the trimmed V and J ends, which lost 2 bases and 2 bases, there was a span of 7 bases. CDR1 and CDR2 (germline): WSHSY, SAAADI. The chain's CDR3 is CASSEQGTGNTIYF. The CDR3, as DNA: TGCGCCAGCAGTGAGCAGGGGACTGGAAACACCATATATTTT.